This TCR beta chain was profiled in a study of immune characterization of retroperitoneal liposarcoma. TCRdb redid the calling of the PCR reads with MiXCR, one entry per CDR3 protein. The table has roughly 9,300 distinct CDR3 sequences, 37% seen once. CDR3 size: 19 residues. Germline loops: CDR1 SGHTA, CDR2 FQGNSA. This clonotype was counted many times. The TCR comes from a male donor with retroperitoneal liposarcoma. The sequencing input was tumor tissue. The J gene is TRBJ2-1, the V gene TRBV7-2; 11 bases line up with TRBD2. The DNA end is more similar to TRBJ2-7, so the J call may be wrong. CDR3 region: CASSSPTSGGLSSYNEQYF. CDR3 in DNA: TGTGCCAGCAGCAGCCCTACTAGCGGGGGTCTGAGCTCCTACAATGAGCAGTACTTC.